The clone carrying this T cell receptor beta chain was counted once. Its antigen is not known. Germline V gene lookup returns CDR1 SGHRS and CDR2 YFSETQ. The CDR3 is 16 amino acids. V shed 4 bases and J shed 2 bases, with 16 bases lying between them. The source of the sample is a study of T cell responses to AZD1222 COVID-19 vaccine. Profiled with immunoSEQ multiplex PCR; TCRdb holds only in-frame clones, not every one. The sample records fewer than 120,000 clones, about 85% being singletons. Study-wide results and caveats: Researchers report vaccine-associated CD4 TCRs spanning spike, with dominance at 160-218 and 743-854. Once two AZD1222 doses were given, Spike-specific TCR breadth and depth went up. Females outnumbered males among donors, who were mostly white British; clonal diversity was possibly underestimated. As reported, nearly half of all spike-specific TCRs target variant regions that are unmutated.

The source was peripheral blood, collected on day 0 of AZD1222 vaccination. This clonotype originated in an adult in good health. V gene TRBV5-1 combines with J gene TRBJ2-1; a weak D match, TRBD2 (6 bases). CDR3 protein: CASSVAAGTTYNEQFF. The DNA of the CDR3 is TGCGCCAGCAGCGTAGCGGCAGGGACCACCTACAATGAGCAGTTCTTC.